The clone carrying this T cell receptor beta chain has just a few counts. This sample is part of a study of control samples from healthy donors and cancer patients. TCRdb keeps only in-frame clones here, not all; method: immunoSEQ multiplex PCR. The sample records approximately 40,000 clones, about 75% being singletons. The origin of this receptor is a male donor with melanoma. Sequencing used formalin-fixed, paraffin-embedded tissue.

The CDR3: CASGQGGEQPQHF. DNA for the CDR3: TGTGCCAGCGGGCAGGGTGGCGAACAGCCCCAGCATTTT. The genes are TRBV6-6 and TRBJ1-5; a possible D gene is TRBD1 (5 bases). The CDR3 spans 13 residues. From germline, CDR1 is MNHNY and CDR2 SVGAGI (reference sequence). V was cut by 8 bases and J by 7 bases, with 15 bases left in between.